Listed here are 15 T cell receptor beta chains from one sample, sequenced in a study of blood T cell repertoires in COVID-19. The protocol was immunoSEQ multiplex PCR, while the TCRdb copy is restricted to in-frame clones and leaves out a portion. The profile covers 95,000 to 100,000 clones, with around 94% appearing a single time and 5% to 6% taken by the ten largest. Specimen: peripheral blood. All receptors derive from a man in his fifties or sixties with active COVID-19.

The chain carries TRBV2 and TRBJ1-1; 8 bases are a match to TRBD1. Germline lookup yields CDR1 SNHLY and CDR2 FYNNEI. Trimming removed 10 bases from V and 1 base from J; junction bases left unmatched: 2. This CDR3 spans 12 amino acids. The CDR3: CAIGQGNTEAFF. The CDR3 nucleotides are TGTGCCATCGGACAGGGGAACACTGAAGCTTTCTTT.

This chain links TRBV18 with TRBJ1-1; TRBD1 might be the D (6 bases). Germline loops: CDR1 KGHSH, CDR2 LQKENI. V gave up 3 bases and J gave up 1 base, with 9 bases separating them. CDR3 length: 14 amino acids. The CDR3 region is CASSPGAPNTEAFF. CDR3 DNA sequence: TGTGCCAGCTCACCGGGGGCGCCGAACACTGAAGCTTTCTTT.

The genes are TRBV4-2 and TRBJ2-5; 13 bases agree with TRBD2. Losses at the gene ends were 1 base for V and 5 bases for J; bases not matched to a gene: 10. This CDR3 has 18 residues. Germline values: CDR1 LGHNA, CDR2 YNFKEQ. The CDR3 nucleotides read TGTGCCAGCAGCCAAGTGTCCGGGACTAGCGGGGAACGGGAGACCCAGTACTTC. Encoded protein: CASSQVSGTSGERETQYF.

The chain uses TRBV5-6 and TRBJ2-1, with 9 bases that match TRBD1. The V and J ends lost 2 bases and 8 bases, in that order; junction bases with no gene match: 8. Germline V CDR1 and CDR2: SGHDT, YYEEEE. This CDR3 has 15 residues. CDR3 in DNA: TGTGCCAGCAGCTTTCCAGGACAGGGGTTGTATGAGCAGTTCTTC. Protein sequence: CASSFPGQGLYEQFF.

CDR3 in amino acids: CASGQFLLPEQYF. The CDR3 coding sequence is TGTGCCAGCGGACAGTTTCTCCTCCCCGAGCAGTACTTC. The V and J genes are TRBV11-2 and TRBJ2-7, with a possible D match to TRBD1 (6 bases). This CDR3 contains 13 residues. V was trimmed by 8 bases and J by 6 bases, leaving 17 bases between them. The germline V gene encodes CDR1 SGHAT and CDR2 FQNNGV.

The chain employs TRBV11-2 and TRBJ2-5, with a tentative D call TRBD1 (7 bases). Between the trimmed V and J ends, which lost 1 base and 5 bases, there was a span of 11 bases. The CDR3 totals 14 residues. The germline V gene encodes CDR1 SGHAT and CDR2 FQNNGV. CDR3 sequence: CASSLGAGGETQYF. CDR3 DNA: TGTGCCAGCAGCTTAGGGGCAGGGGGGGAGACCCAGTACTTC.

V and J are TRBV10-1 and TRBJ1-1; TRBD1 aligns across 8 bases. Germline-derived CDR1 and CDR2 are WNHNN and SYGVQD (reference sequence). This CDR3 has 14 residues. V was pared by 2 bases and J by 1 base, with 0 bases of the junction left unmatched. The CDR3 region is CASSEGQGNTEAFF. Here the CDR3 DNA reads TGCGCCAGCAGTGAGGGACAGGGGAACACTGAAGCTTTCTTT.

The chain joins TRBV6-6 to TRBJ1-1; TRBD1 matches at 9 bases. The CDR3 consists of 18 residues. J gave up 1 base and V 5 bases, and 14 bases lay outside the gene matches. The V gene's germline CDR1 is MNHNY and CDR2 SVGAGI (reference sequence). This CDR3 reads CASSPYDRDRDWNTEAFF. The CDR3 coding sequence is TGTGCCAGCAGTCCCTACGACCGGGACAGGGATTGGAACACTGAAGCTTTCTTT.

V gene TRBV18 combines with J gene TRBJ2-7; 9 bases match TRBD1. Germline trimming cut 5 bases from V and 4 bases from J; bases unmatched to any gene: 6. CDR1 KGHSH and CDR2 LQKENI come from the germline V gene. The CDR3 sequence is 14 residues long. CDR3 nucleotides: TGTGCCAGCTCAACCCCGGGACAGGGTTACGAGCAGTACTTC. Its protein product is CASSTPGQGYEQYF.

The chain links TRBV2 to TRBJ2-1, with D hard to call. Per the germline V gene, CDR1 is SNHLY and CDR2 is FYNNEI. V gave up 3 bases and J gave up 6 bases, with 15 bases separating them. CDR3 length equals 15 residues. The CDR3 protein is CASSDRSGYINEQFF. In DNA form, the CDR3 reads TGTGCCAGCAGTGATAGGAGTGGCTACATCAATGAGCAGTTCTTC.

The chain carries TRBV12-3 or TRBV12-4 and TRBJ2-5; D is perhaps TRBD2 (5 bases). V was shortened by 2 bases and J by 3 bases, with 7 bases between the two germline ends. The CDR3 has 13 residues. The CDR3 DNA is TGTGCCAGCAGTTTACAACTAGAAGAGACCCAGTACTTC. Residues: CASSLQLEETQYF.

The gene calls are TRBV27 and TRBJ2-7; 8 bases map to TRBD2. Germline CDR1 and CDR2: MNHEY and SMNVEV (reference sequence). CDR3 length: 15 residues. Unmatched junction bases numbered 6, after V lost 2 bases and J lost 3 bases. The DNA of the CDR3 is TGTGCCAGCAGTTTAAAAGCGGGAGCATACTACGAGCAGTACTTC. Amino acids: CASSLKAGAYYEQYF.

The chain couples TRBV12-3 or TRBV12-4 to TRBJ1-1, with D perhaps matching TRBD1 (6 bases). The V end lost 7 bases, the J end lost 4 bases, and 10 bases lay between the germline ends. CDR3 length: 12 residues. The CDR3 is CASKGGGTEAFF. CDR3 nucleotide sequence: TGTGCCAGCAAGGGGGGGGGCACTGAAGCTTTCTTT.

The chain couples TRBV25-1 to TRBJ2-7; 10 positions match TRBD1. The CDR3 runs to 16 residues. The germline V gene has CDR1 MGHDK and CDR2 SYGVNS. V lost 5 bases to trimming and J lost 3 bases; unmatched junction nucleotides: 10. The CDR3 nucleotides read TGTGCCAGCAGTCGCACCGGGACAGGGGATCACTACGAGCAGTACTTC. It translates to CASSRTGTGDHYEQYF.

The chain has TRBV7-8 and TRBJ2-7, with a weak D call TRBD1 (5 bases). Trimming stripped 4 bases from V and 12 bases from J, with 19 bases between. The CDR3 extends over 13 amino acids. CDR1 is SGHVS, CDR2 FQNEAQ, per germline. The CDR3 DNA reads TGTGCCAGCAGCTCCGGACAATCTTTTTTTTTGTACTTC. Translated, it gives CASSSGQSFFLYF.